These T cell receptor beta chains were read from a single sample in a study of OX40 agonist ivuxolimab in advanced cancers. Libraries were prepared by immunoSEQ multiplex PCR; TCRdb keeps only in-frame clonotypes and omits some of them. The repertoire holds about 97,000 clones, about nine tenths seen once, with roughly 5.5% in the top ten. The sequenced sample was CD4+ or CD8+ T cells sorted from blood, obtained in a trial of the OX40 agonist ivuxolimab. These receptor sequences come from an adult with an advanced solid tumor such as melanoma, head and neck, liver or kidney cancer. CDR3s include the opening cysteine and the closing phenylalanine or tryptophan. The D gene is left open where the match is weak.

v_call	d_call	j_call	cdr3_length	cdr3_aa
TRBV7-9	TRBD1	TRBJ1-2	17	CASSLSMVLGGADGYTF
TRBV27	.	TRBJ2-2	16	CASSLSEKGTTGELFF
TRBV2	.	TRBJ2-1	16	CASTERVEGGIYEQFF
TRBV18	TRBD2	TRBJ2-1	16	CASSPNNPSGNNEQFF
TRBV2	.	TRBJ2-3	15	CASSWTEPSTDTQYF
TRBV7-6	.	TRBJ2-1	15	CASSLKGEMRNEQFF
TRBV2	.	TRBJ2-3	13	CASRKDYSDTQYF
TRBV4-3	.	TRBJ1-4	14	CASKRAVDNEKLFF
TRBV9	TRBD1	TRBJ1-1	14	CASSPRQGDTEAFF
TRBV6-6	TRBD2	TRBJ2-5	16	CASKSQTSGHQETQYF
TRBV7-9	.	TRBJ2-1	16	CASSLKGPSSYNEQFF
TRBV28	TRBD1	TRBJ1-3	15	CASSTTGLGGNTIYF
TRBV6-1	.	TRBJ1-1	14	CASSELVGEREAFF
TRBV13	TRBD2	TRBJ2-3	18	CASSGGLAGGSSTDTQYF
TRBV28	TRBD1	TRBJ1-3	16	CASSPPQGARGNTIYF
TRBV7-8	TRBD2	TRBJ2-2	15	CASSTSGVPTGELFF
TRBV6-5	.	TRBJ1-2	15	CASSRDSNLLYGYTF
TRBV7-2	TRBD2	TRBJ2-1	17	CASSTPRGREHRYEQFF
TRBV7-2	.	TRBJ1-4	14	CASSLSGTREKLFF
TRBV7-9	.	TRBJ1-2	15	CASSLRAGQHYGYTF
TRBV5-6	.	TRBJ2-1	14	CASSLAGSHNEQFF
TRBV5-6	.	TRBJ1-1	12	CASSFGYTEAFF
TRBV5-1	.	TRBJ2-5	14	CASSLGQLQETQYF
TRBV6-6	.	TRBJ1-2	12	CASRRDTYGYTF
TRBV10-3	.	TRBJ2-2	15	CAISESVTNTGELFF
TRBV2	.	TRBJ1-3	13	CASSVGSGNTIYF
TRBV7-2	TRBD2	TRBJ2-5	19	CASSPIPGASGGSLETQYF
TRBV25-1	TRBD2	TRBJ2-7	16	CASSEWASGRASEQYF
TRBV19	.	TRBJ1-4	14	CASSIWGADEKLFF
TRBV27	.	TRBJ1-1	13	CASSPIQGLEAFF
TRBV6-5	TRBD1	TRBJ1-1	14	CASRSRDRNTEAFF
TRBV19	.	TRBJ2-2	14	CASIRREHTGELFF
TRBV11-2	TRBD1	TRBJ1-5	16	CASSFTAGGRNQPQHF
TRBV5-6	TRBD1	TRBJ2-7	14	CASRRTGGDYEQYF
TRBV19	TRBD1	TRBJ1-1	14	CASRATGAGTEAFF
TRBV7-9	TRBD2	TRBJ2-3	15	CASSFYAGETDTQYF
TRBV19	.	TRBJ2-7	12	CASSMWPYEQYF
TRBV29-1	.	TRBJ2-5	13	CSVGKVNQETQYF
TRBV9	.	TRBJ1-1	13	CASSLGGGTEAFF
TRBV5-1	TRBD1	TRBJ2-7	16	CASSFVSGTGGYEQYF
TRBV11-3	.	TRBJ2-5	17	CASTFRGRTGVAETQYF
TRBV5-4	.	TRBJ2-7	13	CASSFGRFYEQYF
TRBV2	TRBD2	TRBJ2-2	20	CASRGRGTSGALANTGELFF
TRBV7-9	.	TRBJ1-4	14	CASSPRGTNEKLFF
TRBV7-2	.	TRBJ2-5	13	CASSFIEQETQYF
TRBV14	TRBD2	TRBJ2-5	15	CASSQSTSRQETQYF
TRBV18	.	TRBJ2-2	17	CASSPDARGTNTGELFF
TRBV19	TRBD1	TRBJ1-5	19	CASSRARTGGASSNQPQHF
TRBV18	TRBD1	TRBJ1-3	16	CASSPPDRETGNTIYF